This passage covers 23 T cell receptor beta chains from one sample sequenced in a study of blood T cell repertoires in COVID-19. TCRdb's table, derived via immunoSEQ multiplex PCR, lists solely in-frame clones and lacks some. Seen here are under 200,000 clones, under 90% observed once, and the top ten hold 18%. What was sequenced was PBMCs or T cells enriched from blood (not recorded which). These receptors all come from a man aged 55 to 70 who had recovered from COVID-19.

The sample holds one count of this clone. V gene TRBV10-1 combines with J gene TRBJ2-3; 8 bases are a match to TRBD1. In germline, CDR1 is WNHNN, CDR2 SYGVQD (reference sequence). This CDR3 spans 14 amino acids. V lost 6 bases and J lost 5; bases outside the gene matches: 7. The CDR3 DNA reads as TGCGCCAGCAGAAAGACAGGGGCGCTAGATACGCAGTATTTT. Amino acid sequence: CASRKTGALDTQYF.

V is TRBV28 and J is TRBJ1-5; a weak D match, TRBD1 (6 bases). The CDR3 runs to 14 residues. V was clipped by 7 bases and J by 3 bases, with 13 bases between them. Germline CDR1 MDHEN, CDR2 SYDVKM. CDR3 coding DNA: TGTGCCAGCACCGGACAGATATTCAATCAGCCCCAGCATTTT. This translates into CASTGQIFNQPQHF.

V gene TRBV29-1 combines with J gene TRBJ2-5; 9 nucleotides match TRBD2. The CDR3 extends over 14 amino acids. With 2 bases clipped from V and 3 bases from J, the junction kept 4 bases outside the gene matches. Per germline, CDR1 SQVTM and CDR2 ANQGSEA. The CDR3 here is CSVEKGTSKETQYF. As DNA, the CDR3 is TGCAGCGTTGAAAAAGGGACTAGCAAAGAGACCCAGTACTTC.

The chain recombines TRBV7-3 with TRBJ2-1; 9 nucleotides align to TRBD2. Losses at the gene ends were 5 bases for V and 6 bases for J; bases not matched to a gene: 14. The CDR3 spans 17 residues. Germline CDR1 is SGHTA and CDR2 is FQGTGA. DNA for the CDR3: TGTGCCAGCAGCATCTTAACTAGCGGGCGCTCACTCAATGAGCAGTTCTTC. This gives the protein CASSILTSGRSLNEQFF.

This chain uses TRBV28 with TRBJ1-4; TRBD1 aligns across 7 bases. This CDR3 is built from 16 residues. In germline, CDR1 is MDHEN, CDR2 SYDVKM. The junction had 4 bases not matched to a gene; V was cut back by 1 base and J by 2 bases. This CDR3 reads CASSLLSGGTNEKLFF. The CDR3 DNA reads TGTGCCAGCAGTTTATTATCAGGGGGTACTAATGAAAAACTGTTTTTT.

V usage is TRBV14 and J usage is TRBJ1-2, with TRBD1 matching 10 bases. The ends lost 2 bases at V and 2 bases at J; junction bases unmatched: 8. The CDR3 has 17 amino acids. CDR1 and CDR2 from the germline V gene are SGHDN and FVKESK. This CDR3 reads CASSQHGTGALNYGYTF. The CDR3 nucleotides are TGTGCCAGCAGCCAACATGGGACAGGGGCCCTAAACTATGGCTACACCTTC.

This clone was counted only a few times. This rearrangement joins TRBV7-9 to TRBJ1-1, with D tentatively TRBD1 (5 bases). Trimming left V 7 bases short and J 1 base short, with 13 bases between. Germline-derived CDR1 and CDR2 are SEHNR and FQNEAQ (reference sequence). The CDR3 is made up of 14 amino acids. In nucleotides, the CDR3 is TGTGCCAGCAACAACAAAAGGGGGAACACTGAAGCTTTCTTT. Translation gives CASNNKRGNTEAFF.

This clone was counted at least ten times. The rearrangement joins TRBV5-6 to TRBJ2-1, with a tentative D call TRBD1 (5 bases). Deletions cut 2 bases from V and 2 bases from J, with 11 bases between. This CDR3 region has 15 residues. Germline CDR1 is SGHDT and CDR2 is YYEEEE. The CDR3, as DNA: TGTGCCAGCAGCTTCGGCCAGGGAACCTACAATGAGCAGTTCTTC. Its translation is CASSFGQGTYNEQFF.

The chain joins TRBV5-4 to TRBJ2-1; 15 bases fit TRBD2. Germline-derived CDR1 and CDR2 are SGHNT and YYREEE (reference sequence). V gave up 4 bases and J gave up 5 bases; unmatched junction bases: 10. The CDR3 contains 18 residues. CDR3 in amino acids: CASSPTGTSGRPHNEQFF. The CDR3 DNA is TGTGCCAGCAGCCCAACCGGGACTAGCGGGAGGCCCCACAATGAGCAGTTCTTC.

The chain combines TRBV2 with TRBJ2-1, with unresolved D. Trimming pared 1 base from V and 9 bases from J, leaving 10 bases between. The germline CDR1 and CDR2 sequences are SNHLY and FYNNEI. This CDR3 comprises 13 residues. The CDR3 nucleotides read TGTGCCAGCAGTGAAGACCGGTCTACTGAGCAGTTCTTC. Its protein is CASSEDRSTEQFF.

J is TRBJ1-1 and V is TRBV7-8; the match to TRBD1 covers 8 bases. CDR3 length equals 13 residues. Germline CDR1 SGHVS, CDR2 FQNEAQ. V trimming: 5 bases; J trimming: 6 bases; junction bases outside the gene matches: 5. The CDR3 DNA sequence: TGTGCCAGCAGCCTCCAGGGGGCTGCTGAAGCTTTCTTT. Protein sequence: CASSLQGAAEAFF.

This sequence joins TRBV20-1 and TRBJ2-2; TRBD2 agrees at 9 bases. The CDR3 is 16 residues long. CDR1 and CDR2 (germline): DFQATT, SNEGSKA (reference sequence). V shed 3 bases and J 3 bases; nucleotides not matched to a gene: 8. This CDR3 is CSASAASGTHTGELFF. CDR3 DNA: TGCAGTGCTAGTGCGGCTAGCGGGACACACACCGGGGAGCTGTTTTTT.

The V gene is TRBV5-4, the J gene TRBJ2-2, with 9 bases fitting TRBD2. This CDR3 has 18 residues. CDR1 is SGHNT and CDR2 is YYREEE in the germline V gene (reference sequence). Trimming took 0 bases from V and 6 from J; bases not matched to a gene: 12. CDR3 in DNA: TGTGCCAGCAGCTTGGTACCCACGGGGACTAGCAATCCCGGGGAGCTGTTTTTT. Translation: CASSLVPTGTSNPGELFF. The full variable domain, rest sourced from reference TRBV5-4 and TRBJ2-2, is ETGVTQSPTHLIKTRGQQVTLRCSSQSGHNTVSWYQQALGQGPQFIFQYYREEENGRGNFPPRFSGLQFPNYSSELNVNALELDDSALYLCASSLVPTGTSNPGELFFGEGSRLTVL.

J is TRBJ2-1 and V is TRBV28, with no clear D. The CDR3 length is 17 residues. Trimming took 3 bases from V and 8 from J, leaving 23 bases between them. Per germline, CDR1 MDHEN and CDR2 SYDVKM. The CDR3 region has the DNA TGTGCCAGCAGTTTCCCCCCACCTGGTAGTACAGTTGATGAGCAGTTCTTC. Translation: CASSFPPPGSTVDEQFF.

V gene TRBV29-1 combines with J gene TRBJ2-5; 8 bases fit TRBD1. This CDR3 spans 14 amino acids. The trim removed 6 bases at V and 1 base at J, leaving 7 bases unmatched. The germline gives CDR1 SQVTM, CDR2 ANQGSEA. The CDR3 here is CSVTWGQAQETQYF. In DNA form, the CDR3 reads TGCAGCGTGACGTGGGGACAGGCCCAAGAGACCCAGTACTTC.

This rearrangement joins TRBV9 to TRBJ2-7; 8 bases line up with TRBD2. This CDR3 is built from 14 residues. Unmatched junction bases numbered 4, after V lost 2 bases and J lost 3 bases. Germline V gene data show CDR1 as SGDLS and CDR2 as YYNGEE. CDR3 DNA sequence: TGTGCCAGCAGCGTCGGACTAGCAGTCTACGAGCAGTACTTC. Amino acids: CASSVGLAVYEQYF.

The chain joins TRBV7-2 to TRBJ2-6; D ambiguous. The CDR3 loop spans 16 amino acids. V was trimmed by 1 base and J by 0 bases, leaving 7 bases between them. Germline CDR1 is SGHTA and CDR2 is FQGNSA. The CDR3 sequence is CASSLVSGSGANVLTF. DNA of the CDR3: TGTGCCAGCAGCTTAGTATCGGGCTCTGGGGCCAACGTCCTGACTTTC.

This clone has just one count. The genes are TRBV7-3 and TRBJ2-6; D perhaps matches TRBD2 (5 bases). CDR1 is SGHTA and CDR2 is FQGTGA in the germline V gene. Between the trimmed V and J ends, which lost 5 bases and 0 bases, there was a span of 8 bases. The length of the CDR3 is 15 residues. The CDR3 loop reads CASSQGSSGANVLTF. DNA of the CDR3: TGTGCCAGCAGCCAAGGGAGCTCTGGGGCCAACGTCCTGACTTTC.

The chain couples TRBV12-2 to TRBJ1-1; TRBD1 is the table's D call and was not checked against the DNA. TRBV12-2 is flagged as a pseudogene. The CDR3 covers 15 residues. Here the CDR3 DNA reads TGTGCAAGTCGCTTAGTAGGACAGGACCGGACTGAAGCTTTCTTT. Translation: CASRLVGQDRTEAFF.

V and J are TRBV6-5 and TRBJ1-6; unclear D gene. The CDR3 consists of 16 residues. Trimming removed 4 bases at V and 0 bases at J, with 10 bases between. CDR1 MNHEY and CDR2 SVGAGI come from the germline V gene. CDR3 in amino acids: CASSLKQISYNSPLHF. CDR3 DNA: TGTGCCAGCAGTTTGAAACAGATCTCCTATAATTCACCCCTCCACTTT.

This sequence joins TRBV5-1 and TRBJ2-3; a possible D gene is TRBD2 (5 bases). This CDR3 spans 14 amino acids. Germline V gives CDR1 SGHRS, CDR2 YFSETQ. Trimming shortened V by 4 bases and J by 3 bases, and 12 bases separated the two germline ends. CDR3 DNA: TGCGCCAGCAGCCTATCGGACTTTACAGATACGCAGTATTTT. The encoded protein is CASSLSDFTDTQYF.

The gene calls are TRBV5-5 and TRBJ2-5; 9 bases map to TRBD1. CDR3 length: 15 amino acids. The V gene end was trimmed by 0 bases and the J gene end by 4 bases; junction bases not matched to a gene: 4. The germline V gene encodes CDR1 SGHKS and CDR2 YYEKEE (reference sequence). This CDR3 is CASSLGTGEAETQYF. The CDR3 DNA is TGTGCCAGCAGCTTGGGGACAGGGGAAGCAGAGACCCAGTACTTC.

Here the CDR3 reads CASSALRDTNEQFF. The CDR3 DNA follows: TGTGCCAGCAGCGCCCTCAGGGATACTAATGAGCAGTTCTTC. The rearrangement joins TRBV9 to TRBJ2-1; D is perhaps TRBD1 (5 bases). V lost 3 bases to trimming and J lost 7 bases, with 14 bases between them. The CDR3 is 14 residues long. Germline values: CDR1 SGDLS, CDR2 YYNGEE. Full variable domain (remainder filled in from reference TRBV9 and TRBJ2-1): DSGVTQTPKHLITATGQRVTLRCSPRSGDLSVYWYQQSLDQGLQFLIQYYNGEERAKGNILERFSAQQFPDLHSELNLSSLELGDSALYFCASSALRDTNEQFFGPGTRLTVL.